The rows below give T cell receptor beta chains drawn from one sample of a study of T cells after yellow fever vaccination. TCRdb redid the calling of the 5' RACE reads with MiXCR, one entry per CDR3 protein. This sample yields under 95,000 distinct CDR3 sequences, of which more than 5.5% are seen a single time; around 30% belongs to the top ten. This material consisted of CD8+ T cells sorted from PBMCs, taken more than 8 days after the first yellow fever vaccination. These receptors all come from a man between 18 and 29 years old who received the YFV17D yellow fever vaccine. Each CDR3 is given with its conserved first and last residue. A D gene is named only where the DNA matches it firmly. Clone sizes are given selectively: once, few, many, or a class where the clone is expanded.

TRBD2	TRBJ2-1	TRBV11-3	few	CASSAWASGAGNEQFF	TGTGCCAGCAGCGCCTGGGCTAGCGGGGCCGGGAATGAGCAGTTCTTC
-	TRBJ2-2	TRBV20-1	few	CSARDPAGPGGELFF	TGCAGTGCTAGAGATCCGGCAGGGCCCGGCGGGGAGCTGTTTTTT
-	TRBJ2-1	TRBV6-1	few	CASSRGGSNEQFF	TGTGCCAGCAGCAGGGGGGGCTCCAATGAGCAGTTCTTC
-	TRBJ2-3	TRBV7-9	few	CASIYVWGFTDTQYF	TGTGCCAGCATCTACGTTTGGGGGTTCACAGATACGCAGTATTTT
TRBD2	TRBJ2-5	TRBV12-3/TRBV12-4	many	CASSYASGYQETQYF	TGTGCCAGCAGTTACGCTAGCGGGTACCAAGAGACCCAGTACTTC
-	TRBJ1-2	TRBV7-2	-	CASSRGRGSLVYGYTF	TGTGCCAGCAGCCGGGGCAGAGGCTCGCTGGTCTATGGCTACACCTTC
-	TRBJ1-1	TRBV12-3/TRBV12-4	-	CASSLLLTNTEAFF	TGTGCCAGCAGTTTACTATTGACGAACACTGAAGCTTTCTTT
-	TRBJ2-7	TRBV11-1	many	CASSLEDETTYEQYF	TGTGCCAGCAGCTTAGAAGACGAGACAACCTACGAGCAGTACTTC
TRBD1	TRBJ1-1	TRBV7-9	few	CASSARDRGETEAFF	TGTGCCAGCAGCGCCCGGGACAGGGGAGAGACTGAAGCTTTCTTT
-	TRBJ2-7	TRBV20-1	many	CSAIPGIRSSYEQYF	TGCAGTGCTATCCCGGGAATAAGGAGCTCCTACGAGCAGTACTTC
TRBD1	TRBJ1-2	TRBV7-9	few	CASAQGGDYGYTF	TGTGCCAGCGCCCAGGGGGGTGACTATGGCTACACCTTC
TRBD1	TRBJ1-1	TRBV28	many	CASETRDRASTEAFF	TGTGCCAGCGAAACTAGAGACAGGGCAAGCACTGAAGCTTTCTTT
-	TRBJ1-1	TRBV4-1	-	CASRTGPLNTEAFF	TGCGCCAGCAGGACAGGCCCCTTGAACACTGAAGCTTTCTTT
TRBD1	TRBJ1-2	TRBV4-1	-	CASSPGQGEDYGYTF	TGCGCCAGCAGCCCGGGACAGGGCGAGGACTATGGCTACACCTTC
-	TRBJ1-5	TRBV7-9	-	CASSLDDPDSNQPQHF	TGTGCCAGCAGCTTAGACGATCCGGACAGCAATCAGCCCCAGCATTTT
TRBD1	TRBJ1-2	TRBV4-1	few	CASSLEEGQNYGYTF	TGCGCCAGCAGCCTAGAAGAGGGACAGAACTATGGCTACACCTTC
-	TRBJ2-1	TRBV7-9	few	CASSHLEGRANEQFF	TGTGCCAGCAGCCACCTGGAGGGTCGGGCCAATGAGCAGTTCTTC
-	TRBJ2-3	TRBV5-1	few	CASSLVYGHTDTQYF	TGCGCCAGCAGCTTGGTTTACGGGCACACAGATACGCAGTATTTT
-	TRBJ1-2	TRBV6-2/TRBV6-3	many	CASGTGGAYGYTF	TGTGCCAGCGGAACCGGGGGGGCCTATGGCTACACCTTC
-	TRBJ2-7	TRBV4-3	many	CASSQDQGYEQYF	TGCGCCAGCAGCCAAGATCAGGGGTACGAGCAGTACTTC
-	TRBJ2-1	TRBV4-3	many	CASSQDNGDPYNEQFF	TGCGCCAGCAGCCAAGATAACGGGGACCCCTACAATGAGCAGTTCTTC
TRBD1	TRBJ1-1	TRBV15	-	CATSRAGGDGTEAFF	TGTGCCACCAGCAGAGCAGGGGGCGACGGCACTGAAGCTTTCTTT
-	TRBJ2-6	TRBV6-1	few	CASSALLSGANVLTF	TGTGCCAGCAGTGCACTACTCTCTGGGGCCAACGTCCTGACTTTC
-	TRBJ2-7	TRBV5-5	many	CASTFGGREQYF	TGTGCCAGCACCTTCGGGGGTAGAGAGCAGTACTTC
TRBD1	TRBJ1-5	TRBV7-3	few	CASSSRARDRELGDQPQHF	TGTGCCAGCTCATCCAGAGCCCGGGACAGGGAACTTGGGGATCAGCCCCAGCATTTT
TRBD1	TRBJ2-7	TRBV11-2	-	CASSSGQGYEQYF	TGTGCCAGCAGCTCCGGACAGGGGTACGAGCAGTACTTC
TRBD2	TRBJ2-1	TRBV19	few	CASSVVGAGANEQFF	TGTGCCAGTAGCGTTGTAGGAGCGGGGGCCAATGAGCAGTTCTTC
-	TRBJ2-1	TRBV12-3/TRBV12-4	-	CASSLASREGGFF	TGTGCCAGCAGTTTAGCATCCAGGGAAGGGGGGTTCTTC
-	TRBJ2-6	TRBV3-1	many	CASSQRHLPGANVLTF	TGTGCCAGCAGCCAAAGGCACCTCCCGGGGGCCAACGTCCTGACTTTC
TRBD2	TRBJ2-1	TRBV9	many	CASSVSRGAYNEQFF	TGTGCCAGCAGCGTCTCGCGGGGGGCCTACAATGAGCAGTTCTTC
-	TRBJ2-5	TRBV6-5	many	CASSYIRGRETQYF	TGTGCCAGCAGTTACATCCGGGGGAGGGAGACCCAGTACTTC
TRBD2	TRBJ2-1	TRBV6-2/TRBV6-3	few	CASRPGGGYNEQFF	TGTGCCAGCCGGCCGGGGGGAGGCTACAATGAGCAGTTCTTC
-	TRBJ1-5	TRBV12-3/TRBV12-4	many	CASSSTGLSNQPQHF	TGTGCCAGCAGCAGTACAGGGCTAAGCAATCAGCCCCAGCATTTT
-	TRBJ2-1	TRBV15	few	CATSRDRGLSSEQFF	TGTGCCACCAGCAGAGATCGGGGTCTCTCTAGTGAGCAGTTCTTC
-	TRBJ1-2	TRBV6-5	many	CASSRQLPNYGYTF	TGTGCCAGCAGTCGCCAGCTTCCAAACTATGGCTACACCTTC
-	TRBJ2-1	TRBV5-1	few	CASSHYTISYNEQFF	TGCGCCAGCAGTCATTACACCATCTCCTACAATGAGCAGTTCTTC
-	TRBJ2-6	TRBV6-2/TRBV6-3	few	CASTSGLTSSGANVLTF	TGTGCCAGCACTTCGGGACTTACTAGCTCTGGGGCCAACGTCCTGACTTTC
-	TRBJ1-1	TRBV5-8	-	CASSFKSGGDTEAFF	TGTGCCAGCAGCTTCAAATCGGGGGGGGACACTGAAGCTTTCTTT
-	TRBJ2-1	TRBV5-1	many	CATREWARAYNEQFF	TGCGCCACCCGGGAATGGGCCCGGGCCTACAATGAGCAGTTCTTC
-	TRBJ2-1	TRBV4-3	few	CASSQDRGQGFSNEQFF	TGCGCCAGCAGCCAAGATAGAGGGCAGGGGTTTAGCAATGAGCAGTTCTTC
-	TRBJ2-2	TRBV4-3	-	CASGQEYIFTGRGGGELFF	TGCGCCAGCGGCCAAGAGTATATCTTTACGGGCAGGGGAGGCGGGGAGCTGTTTTTT
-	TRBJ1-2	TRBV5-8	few	CASSFSGYTF	TGTGCCAGCAGCTTCAGTGGCTACACCTTC
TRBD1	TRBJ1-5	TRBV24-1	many	CATIPRGQGARGNQPQHF	TGTGCCACCATCCCTCGGGGACAGGGGGCGCGAGGCAATCAGCCCCAGCATTTT
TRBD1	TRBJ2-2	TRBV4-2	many	CASSPGQGRQNTGELFF	TGTGCCAGCAGTCCGGGACAGGGGCGACAAAACACCGGGGAGCTGTTTTTT
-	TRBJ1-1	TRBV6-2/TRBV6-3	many	CATSPRRGTEAFF	TGTGCCACCAGCCCCCGGAGGGGCACTGAAGCTTTCTTT
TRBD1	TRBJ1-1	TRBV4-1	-	CASSRPQGETEAFF	TGCGCCAGCAGCCGGCCACAGGGGGAAACTGAAGCTTTCTTT
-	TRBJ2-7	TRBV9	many	CAIYEQYF	TGTGCCATTTACGAGCAGTACTTC
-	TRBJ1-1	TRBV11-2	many	CASSLSGGVGTEAFF	TGTGCCAGCAGCTTGTCTGGGGGGGTAGGCACTGAAGCTTTCTTT
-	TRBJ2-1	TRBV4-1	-	CASSQDTGGYESYNEQFF	TGCGCCAGCAGCCAAGATACGGGGGGCTATGAATCCTACAATGAGCAGTTCTTC
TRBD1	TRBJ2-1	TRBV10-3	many	CAITTQGGNEQFF	TGTGCCATCACCACACAGGGGGGCAATGAGCAGTTCTTC
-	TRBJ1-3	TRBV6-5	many	CASSYGGSGNTIYF	TGTGCCAGCAGTTACGGGGGTTCTGGAAACACCATATATTTT
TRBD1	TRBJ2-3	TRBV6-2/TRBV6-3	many	CASSSRWGTDNIASTDTQYF	TGTGCCAGCAGCTCCCGTTGGGGGACAGATAATATTGCTAGCACAGATACGCAGTATTTT
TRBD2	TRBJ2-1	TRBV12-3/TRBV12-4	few	CASSFGFVRLAGLNSYNEQFF	TGTGCCAGCAGTTTCGGGTTTGTACGGCTAGCGGGGCTCAACTCCTACAATGAGCAGTTCTTC
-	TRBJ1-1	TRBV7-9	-	CASRGGGTGAEAFF	TGTGCCAGCAGGGGGGGGGGGACTGGTGCTGAAGCTTTCTTT
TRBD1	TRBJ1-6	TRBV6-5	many	CASSYRGGASPLHF	TGTGCCAGCAGTTACAGAGGGGGCGCCTCACCCCTCCACTTT
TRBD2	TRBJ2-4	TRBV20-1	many	CSVPTSGGENIQYF	TGCAGTGTTCCGACTAGCGGGGGGGAAAACATTCAGTACTTC
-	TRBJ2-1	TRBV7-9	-	CASSPTMDYNEQFF	TGTGCCAGCAGCCCGACCATGGACTACAATGAGCAGTTCTTC